These 20 T cell receptor beta chains were all obtained from the same sample, sequenced in a study of cytomegalovirus exposure and HLA in healthy donors. This PCR relied on a set of 60 Vbeta primers and 13 Jbeta primers. Clones were read by immunoSEQ multiplex PCR, and TCRdb kept only the in-frame ones, dropping some. The table has some 130,000 clones, approximately 77% seen once. The sample was PBMCs. Receptor source: a woman aged 40 to 49 in good health and CMV-seronegative.

This clone was found a few times. The chain joins TRBV4-1 to TRBJ1-2; tentatively, D is TRBD1 (6 bases). CDR1 and CDR2 (germline): MGHRA, YSYEKL. The CDR3 is made up of 15 amino acids. Trimming removed 1 base from V and 5 bases from J, with 14 bases in between. The chain's CDR3 is CASSQGTGTFYGYTF. CDR3 DNA sequence: TGCGCCAGCAGCCAAGGGACCGGGACATTTTATGGCTACACCTTC.

The chain couples TRBV12-5 to TRBJ1-2; no reliable D call. Between the trimmed V and J ends, which lost 3 bases and 4 bases, there was a span of 12 bases. The CDR3 spans 14 residues. Germline V lookup: CDR1 LGHNT, CDR2 FRNRAP. The CDR3 is CASGFATATYGYTF. The DNA for the CDR3 is TGTGCTAGTGGTTTTGCTACAGCCACCTATGGCTACACCTTC.

This chain links TRBV7-9 with TRBJ2-3; D remains ambiguous. The V end lost 1 base, the J end lost 4 bases, and 9 bases lay between the germline ends. CDR3 size: 14 residues. Germline V lookup: CDR1 SEHNR, CDR2 FQNEAQ (reference sequence). The CDR3 region has the DNA TGTGCCAGCAGCTTAGGTCTTAGTGCAGATACGCAGTATTTT. Translated: CASSLGLSADTQYF. The entire variable domain, with the rest obtained from reference TRBV7-9 and TRBJ2-3, is as follows: DTGVSQNPRHKITKRGQNVTFRCDPISEHNRLYWYRQTLGQGPEFLTYFQNEAQLEKSRLLSDRFSAERPKGSFSTLEIQRTEQGDSAMYLCASSLGLSADTQYFGPGTRLTVL.

The chain couples TRBV5-1 to TRBJ1-1; 9 bases align to TRBD1. Germline V gives CDR1 SGHRS, CDR2 YFSETQ. The CDR3 has 15 residues. The V gene end was trimmed by 6 bases and the J gene end by 4 bases; junction bases not matched to a gene: 10. The DNA for the CDR3 is TGCGCCAGCAATGAGGACAGGGGTAGGGGCACTGAAGCTTTCTTT. Its protein product is CASNEDRGRGTEAFF. Using reference TRBV5-1 and TRBJ1-1 for the parts outside the CDR3, the full variable domain is KAGVTQTPRYLIKTRGQQVTLSCSPISGHRSVSWYQQTPGQGLQFLFEYFSETQRNKGNFPGRFSGRQFSNSRSEMNVSTLELGDSALYLCASNEDRGRGTEAFFGQGTRLTVV.

This clone was seen only once. The chain recombines TRBV5-1 with TRBJ1-1; D may be TRBD1 (6 bases). Per germline, CDR1 SGHRS and CDR2 YFSETQ. V lost 4 bases and J lost 4, with 17 bases in between. The CDR3 is made up of 15 amino acids. This CDR3 is CASSPGTGYLTEAFF. CDR3 coding DNA: TGCGCCAGCAGCCCCGGTACAGGGTATCTCACTGAAGCTTTCTTT.

The chain is built from TRBV4-1 and TRBJ1-5; 11 nucleotides align to TRBD1. In germline, CDR1 is MGHRA, CDR2 YSYEKL. CDR3 length: 18 amino acids. V gave up 4 bases and J gave up 1 base; unmatched junction bases: 9. CDR3 residues: CASSPGTGGVLSNQPQHF. CDR3 nucleotide sequence: TGCGCCAGCAGCCCGGGGACAGGGGGGGTTCTGAGCAATCAGCCCCAGCATTTT.

This clone was picked up a small number of times. This chain uses TRBV29-1 with TRBJ1-1; possibly TRBD1 for D (6 bases). The V gene's germline CDR1 is SQVTM and CDR2 ANQGSEA. V gave up 6 bases and J gave up 1 base, with 15 bases separating them. The CDR3 spans 14 residues. CDR3: CSVMDSLGNTEAFF. CDR3 nucleotides: TGCAGCGTGATGGACAGCCTAGGGAACACTGAAGCTTTCTTT. Using reference TRBV29-1 and TRBJ1-1 for the parts outside the CDR3, the full variable domain is SAVISQKPSRDICQRGTSLTIQCQVDSQVTMMFWYRQQPGQSLTLIATANQGSEATYESGFVIDKFPISRPNLTFSTLTVSNMSPEDSSIYLCSVMDSLGNTEAFFGQGTRLTVV.

The chain joins TRBV7-2 to TRBJ2-1; D gene ambiguous. The CDR3 contains 15 residues. V gave up 6 bases and J gave up 4 bases, with 16 bases separating them. Germline assignment: CDR1 SGHTA and CDR2 FQGNSA. The chain's CDR3 is CASRPGAGKYNEQFF. CDR3 DNA: TGTGCCAGCAGGCCCGGTGCAGGCAAATACAATGAGCAGTTCTTC.

This chain connects TRBV27 to TRBJ2-7; 9 bases match TRBD1. With 6 bases clipped from V and 7 bases from J, the junction kept 10 bases outside the gene matches. Germline V gives CDR1 MNHEY, CDR2 SMNVEV (reference sequence). The CDR3 has 14 residues. The CDR3 nucleotides read TGTGCCAGCAGCCAGAGTGGACAGGGGTGGGAGCAGTACTTC. This sequence encodes CASSQSGQGWEQYF.

The chain carries TRBV7-6 and TRBJ2-7; 10 positions agree with TRBD2. Germline CDR1 and CDR2: SGHVS and FNYEAQ. Germline trimming cut 5 bases from V and 2 bases from J; bases unmatched to any gene: 12. This CDR3 comprises 17 residues. CDR3: CASSPQLAGGFPYEQYF. CDR3 coding DNA: TGTGCCAGCAGCCCTCAATTAGCGGGGGGCTTTCCCTACGAGCAGTACTTC. The complete variable domain, with remaining parts taken from reference TRBV7-6 and TRBJ2-7, reads GAGVSQSPRYKVTKRGQDVALRCDPISGHVSLYWYRQALGQGPEFLTYFNYEAQQDKSGLPNDRFSAERPEGSISTLTIQRTEQRDSAMYRCASSPQLAGGFPYEQYFGPGTRLTVT.

This clone was seen only once. The rearrangement links TRBV7-2 to TRBJ1-4; possible D gene TRBD1, 5 bases. Deletions cut 0 bases from V and 5 bases from J, with 16 bases between. The CDR3 is 17 residues long. Germline CDR1 SGHTA, CDR2 FQGNSA. CDR3 in DNA: TGTGCCAGCAGCTTAGCGGGGCCAGTGACTGGGAATGAAAAACTGTTTTTT. It encodes CASSLAGPVTGNEKLFF.

J is TRBJ1-1 and V is TRBV12-5; D gene ambiguous. Trimming removed 8 bases at V and 4 bases at J, with 14 bases between. The CDR3 sequence is 13 residues long. Germline values: CDR1 LGHNT, CDR2 FRNRAP. The CDR3 region is CASIKSAGTEAFF. The CDR3 DNA sequence: TGTGCTAGTATAAAGTCGGCGGGCACTGAAGCTTTCTTT.

This clone was seen a few times. The chain employs TRBV27 and TRBJ1-1; TRBD1 matches at 9 bases. From germline, CDR1 is MNHEY and CDR2 SMNVEV (reference sequence). This CDR3 has 15 residues. V gave up 5 bases and J gave up 4 bases; unmatched junction bases: 8. The CDR3 protein is CASSRGQGWGTEAFF. CDR3 nucleotides: TGTGCCAGCAGTAGGGGACAGGGATGGGGCACTGAAGCTTTCTTT.

V gene TRBV12-5 combines with J gene TRBJ2-3; TRBD2 is a possible D gene (5 bases). The CDR3 runs 14 residues. The V and J ends lost 5 bases and 0 bases respectively, with 9 bases between them. Germline V lookup: CDR1 LGHNT, CDR2 FRNRAP. CDR3 in amino acids: CASGTSASTDTQYF. CDR3 nucleotides: TGTGCTAGTGGTACTAGTGCTAGCACAGATACGCAGTATTTT.

CDR3 DNA: TGTGCCAGCGGGGGAGGGACAGGGACTACTCGTGGAAACACCATATATTTT. It specifies CASGGGTGTTRGNTIYF. The chain combines TRBV2 with TRBJ1-3; 9 bases are a match to TRBD1. Germline V gene lookup returns CDR1 SNHLY and CDR2 FYNNEI. The J segment lost 3 bases and the V segment lost 8 bases, leaving 14 bases of the junction unmatched. This CDR3 spans 17 amino acids.

The chain recombines TRBV30 with TRBJ2-3; D might be TRBD1 (6 bases). Trimming removed 7 bases at V and 5 bases at J, with 10 bases between. Germline assignment: CDR1 GTSNPN and CDR2 SVGIG (reference sequence). The CDR3 runs 11 residues. Written as DNA, the CDR3 is TGTGCCTTCTCACAGGGAGATACGCAGTATTTT. It encodes CAFSQGDTQYF.

The chain combines TRBV4-2 with TRBJ2-7; 9 bases align to TRBD2. The CDR3 is 18 amino acids. Germline V gives CDR1 LGHNA, CDR2 YNFKEQ. J was trimmed by 1 base and V by 0 bases; bases with no gene match: 10. CDR3 in amino acids: CASSQDIGASGVSYEQYF. The DNA for the CDR3 is TGTGCCAGCAGCCAAGATATCGGGGCTAGCGGGGTATCCTACGAGCAGTACTTC.

This clone was seen only a few times. This chain joins TRBV6-6 and TRBJ1-6, with a weak D call TRBD1 (5 bases). V was trimmed by 0 bases and J by 11 bases, leaving 14 bases between them. Germline V gene data show CDR1 as MNHNY and CDR2 as SVGAGI (reference sequence). The CDR3 is 15 residues long. The CDR3 is CASSYSQGTHAPLHF. The CDR3 DNA reads TGTGCCAGCAGTTACTCCCAGGGCACTCATGCACCCCTCCACTTT.

This sequence joins TRBV5-4 and TRBJ1-4; 8 bases line up with TRBD1. The germline V gene has CDR1 SGHNT and CDR2 YYREEE (reference sequence). The V gene end was trimmed by 2 bases and the J gene end by 5 bases; junction bases not matched to a gene: 5. The CDR3 is 15 amino acids. The CDR3, as DNA: TGTGCCAGCAGCTTCCCGGGACAGGCAAATGAAAAACTGTTTTTT. Translation gives CASSFPGQANEKLFF.

The V call is TRBV4-1, the J call TRBJ2-3, with TRBD2 matching 14 bases. Germline CDR1 reads MGHRA; CDR2 reads YSYEKL. V was clipped by 8 bases and J by 3 bases; unmatched bases: 10. This CDR3 contains 17 residues. The CDR3 DNA reads TGCGCCAGCGGGACTAGCGGGGGAACTCTAGCTACAGATACGCAGTATTTT. Its translation is CASGTSGGTLATDTQYF.